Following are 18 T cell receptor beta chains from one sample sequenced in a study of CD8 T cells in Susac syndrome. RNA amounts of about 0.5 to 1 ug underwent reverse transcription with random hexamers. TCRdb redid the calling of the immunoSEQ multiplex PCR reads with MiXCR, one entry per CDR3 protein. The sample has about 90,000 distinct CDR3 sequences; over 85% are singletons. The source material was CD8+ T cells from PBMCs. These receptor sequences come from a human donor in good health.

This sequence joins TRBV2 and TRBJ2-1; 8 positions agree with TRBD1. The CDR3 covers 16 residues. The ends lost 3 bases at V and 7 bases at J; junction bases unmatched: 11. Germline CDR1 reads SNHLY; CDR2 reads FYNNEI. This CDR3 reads CASSDVSWDRHNEQFF. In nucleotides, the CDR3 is TGTGCCAGCAGTGATGTTTCATGGGACAGGCATAATGAGCAGTTCTTC.

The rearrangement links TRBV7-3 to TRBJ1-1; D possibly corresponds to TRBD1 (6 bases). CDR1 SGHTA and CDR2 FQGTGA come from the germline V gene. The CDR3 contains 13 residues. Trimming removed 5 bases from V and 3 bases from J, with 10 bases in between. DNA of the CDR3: TGTGCCAGCAGCCCTAGGGGGGACACTGAAGCTTTCTTT. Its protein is CASSPRGDTEAFF.

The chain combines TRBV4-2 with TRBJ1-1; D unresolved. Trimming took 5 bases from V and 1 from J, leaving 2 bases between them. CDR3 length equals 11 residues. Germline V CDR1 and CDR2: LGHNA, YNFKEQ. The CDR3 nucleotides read TGTGCCAGCAGCGGGAACACTGAAGCTTTCTTT. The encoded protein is CASSGNTEAFF.

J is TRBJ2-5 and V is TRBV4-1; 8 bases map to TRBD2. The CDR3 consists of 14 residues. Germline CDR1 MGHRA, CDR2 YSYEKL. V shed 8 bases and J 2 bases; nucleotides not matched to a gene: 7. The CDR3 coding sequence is TGCGCCAGCGGGGGGACTAGTACTCAAGAGACCCAGTACTTC. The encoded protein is CASGGTSTQETQYF.

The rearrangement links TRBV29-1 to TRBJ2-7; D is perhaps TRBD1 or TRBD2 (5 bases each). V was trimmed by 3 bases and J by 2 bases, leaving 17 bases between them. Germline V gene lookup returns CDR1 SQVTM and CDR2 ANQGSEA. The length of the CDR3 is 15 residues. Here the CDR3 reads CSVETPGTVTYEQYF. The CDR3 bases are TGCAGCGTTGAGACCCCCGGGACCGTAACCTACGAGCAGTACTTC.

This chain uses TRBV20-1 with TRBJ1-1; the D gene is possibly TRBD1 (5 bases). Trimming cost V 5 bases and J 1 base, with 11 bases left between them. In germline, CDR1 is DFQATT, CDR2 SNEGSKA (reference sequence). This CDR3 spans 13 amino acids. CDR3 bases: TGCAGTGCTTACTGGACATCGAACACTGAAGCTTTCTTT. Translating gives CSAYWTSNTEAFF.

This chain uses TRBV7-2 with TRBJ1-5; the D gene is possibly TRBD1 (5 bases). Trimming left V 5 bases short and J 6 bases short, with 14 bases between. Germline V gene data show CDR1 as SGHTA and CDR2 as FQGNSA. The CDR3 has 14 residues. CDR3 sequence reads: CASSPDGGGQPQHF. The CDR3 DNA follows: TGTGCCAGCAGCCCCGACGGGGGAGGTCAGCCCCAGCATTTT. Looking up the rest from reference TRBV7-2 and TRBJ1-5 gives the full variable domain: GAGVSQSPSNKVTEKGKDVELRCDPISGHTALYWYRQSLGQGLEFLIYFQGNSAPDKSGLPSDRFSAERTGGSVSTLTIQRTQQEDSAVYLCASSPDGGGQPQHFGDGTRLSIL.

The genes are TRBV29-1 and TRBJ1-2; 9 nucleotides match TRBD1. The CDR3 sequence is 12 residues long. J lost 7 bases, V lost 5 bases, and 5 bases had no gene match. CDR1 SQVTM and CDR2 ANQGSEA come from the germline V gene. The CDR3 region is CSVPLTGGGYTF. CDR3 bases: TGCAGCGTTCCTCTGACAGGGGGTGGCTACACCTTC.

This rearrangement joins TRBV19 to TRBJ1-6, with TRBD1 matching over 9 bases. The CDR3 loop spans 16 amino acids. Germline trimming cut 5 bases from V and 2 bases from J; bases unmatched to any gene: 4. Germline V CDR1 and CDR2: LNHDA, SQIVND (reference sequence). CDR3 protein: CASSGTGFAYNSPLHF. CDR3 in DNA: TGTGCCAGTAGTGGGACAGGGTTCGCCTATAATTCACCCCTCCACTTT.

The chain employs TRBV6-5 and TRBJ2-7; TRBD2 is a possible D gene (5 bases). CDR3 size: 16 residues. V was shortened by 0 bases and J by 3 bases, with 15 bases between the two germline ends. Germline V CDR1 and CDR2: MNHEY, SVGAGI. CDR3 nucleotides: TGTGCCAGCAGTTACTCTACGGGAATCCGTCGCTACGAGCAGTACTTC. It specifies CASSYSTGIRRYEQYF.

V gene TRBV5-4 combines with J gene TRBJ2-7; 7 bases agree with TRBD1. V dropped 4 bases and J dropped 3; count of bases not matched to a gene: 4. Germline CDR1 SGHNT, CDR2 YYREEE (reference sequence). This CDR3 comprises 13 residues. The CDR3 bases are TGTGCCAGCAGCCCGGACAGGAACTACGAGCAGTACTTC. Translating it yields CASSPDRNYEQYF.

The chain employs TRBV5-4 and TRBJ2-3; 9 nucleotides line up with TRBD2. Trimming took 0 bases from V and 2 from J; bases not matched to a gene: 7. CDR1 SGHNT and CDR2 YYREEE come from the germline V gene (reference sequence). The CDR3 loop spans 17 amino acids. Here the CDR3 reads CASSLDPSGEHTDTQYF. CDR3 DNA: TGTGCCAGCAGCTTGGATCCTAGCGGGGAACACACAGATACGCAGTATTTT.

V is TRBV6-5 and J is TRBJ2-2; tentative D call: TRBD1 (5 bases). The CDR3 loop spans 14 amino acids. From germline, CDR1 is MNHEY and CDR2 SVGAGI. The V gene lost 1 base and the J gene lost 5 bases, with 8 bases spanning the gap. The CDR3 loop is CASSYFRVTGELFF. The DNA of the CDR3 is TGTGCCAGCAGTTACTTCAGGGTTACCGGGGAGCTGTTTTTT.

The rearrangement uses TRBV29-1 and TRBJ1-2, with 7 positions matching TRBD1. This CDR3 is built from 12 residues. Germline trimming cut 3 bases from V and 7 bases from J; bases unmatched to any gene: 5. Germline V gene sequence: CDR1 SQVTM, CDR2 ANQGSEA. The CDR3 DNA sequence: TGCAGCGTTGACAGGGGGAGCGGTGGCTACACCTTC. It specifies CSVDRGSGGYTF.

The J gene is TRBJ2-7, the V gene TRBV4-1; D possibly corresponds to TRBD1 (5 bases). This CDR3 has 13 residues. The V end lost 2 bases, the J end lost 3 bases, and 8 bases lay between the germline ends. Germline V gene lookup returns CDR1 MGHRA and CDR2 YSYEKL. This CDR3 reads CASSQFRDYEQYF. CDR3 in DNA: TGCGCCAGCAGCCAATTCAGGGACTACGAGCAGTACTTC.

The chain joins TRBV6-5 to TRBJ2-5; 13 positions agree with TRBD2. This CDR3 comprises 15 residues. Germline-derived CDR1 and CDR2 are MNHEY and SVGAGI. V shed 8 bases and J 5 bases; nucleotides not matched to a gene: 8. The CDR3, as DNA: TGTGCCAGCTGGACTAGCGGGGGCGAGGGGGAGACCCAGTACTTC. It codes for CASWTSGGEGETQYF.

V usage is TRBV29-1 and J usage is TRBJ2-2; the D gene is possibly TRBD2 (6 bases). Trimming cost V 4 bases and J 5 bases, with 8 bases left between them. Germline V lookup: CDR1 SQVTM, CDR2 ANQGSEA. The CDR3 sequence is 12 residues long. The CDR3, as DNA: TGCAGCGTTGTGGAGGGAACCGGGGAGCTGTTTTTT. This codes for CSVVEGTGELFF.

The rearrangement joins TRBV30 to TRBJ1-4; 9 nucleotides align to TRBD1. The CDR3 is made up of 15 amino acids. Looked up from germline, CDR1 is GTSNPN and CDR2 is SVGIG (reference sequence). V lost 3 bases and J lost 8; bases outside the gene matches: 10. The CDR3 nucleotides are TGTGCCTGGAGGATCACAGGGGGCTCACGGGAAAAACTGTTTTTT. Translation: CAWRITGGSREKLFF.